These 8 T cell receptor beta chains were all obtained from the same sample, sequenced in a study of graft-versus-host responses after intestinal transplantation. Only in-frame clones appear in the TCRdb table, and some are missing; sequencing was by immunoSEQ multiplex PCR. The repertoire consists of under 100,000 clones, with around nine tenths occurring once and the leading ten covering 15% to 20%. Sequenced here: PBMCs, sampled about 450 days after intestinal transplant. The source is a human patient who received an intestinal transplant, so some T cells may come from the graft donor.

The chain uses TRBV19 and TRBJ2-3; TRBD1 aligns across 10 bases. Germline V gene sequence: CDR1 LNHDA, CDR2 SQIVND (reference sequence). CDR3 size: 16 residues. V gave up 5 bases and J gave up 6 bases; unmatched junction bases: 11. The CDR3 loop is CASSVPGQGLEDTQYF. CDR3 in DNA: TGTGCCAGTAGTGTGCCGGGACAGGGGTTGGAGGATACGCAGTATTTT.

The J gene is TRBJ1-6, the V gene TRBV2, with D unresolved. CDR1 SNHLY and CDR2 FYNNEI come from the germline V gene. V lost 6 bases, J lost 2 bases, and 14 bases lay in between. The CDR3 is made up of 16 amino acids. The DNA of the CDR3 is TGTGCCAGCAGAACCGGCCCCGCGACCTATAATTCACCCCTCCACTTT. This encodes CASRTGPATYNSPLHF.

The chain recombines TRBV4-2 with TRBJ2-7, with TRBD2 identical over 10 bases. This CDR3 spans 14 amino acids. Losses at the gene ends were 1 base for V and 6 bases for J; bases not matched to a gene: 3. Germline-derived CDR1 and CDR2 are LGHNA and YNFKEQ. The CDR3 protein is CASSQGLAGGEQYF. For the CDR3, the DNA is TGTGCCAGCAGCCAAGGACTAGCGGGTGGCGAGCAGTACTTC.

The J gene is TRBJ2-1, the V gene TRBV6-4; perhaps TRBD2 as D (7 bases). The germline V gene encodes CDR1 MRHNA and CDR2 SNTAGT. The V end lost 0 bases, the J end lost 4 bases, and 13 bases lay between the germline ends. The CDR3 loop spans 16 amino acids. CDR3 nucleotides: TGTGCCAGCAGTGACTCTGGGGAGGGGGGGTACAATGAGCAGTTCTTC. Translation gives CASSDSGEGGYNEQFF.

CDR3 sequence: CASSKWTPRNTIYF. In DNA, the CDR3 is TGTGCCAGTAGTAAATGGACACCTAGAAACACCATATATTTT. V is TRBV19 and J is TRBJ1-3; a possible D gene is TRBD1 (5 bases). Germline loops: CDR1 LNHDA, CDR2 SQIVND (reference sequence). V lost 4 bases and J lost 5, with 12 bases in between. The CDR3 loop spans 14 amino acids.

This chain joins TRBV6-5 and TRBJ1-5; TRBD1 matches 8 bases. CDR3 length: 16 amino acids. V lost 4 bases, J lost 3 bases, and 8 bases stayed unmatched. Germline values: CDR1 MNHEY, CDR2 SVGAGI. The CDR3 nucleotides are TGTGCCAGCAGTTCCGGACAGGGTATAAACAATCAGCCCCAGCATTTT. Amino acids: CASSSGQGINNQPQHF.

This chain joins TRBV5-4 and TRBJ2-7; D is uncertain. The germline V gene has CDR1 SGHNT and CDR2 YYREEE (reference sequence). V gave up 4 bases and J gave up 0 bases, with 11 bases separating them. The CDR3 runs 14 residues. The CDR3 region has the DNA TGTGCCAGCAGCCCAGGTCTGGGCTCCTACGAGCAGTACTTC. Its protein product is CASSPGLGSYEQYF.

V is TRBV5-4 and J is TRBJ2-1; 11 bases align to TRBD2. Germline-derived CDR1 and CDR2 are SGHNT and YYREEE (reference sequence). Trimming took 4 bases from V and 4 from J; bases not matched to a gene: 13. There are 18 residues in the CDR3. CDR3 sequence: CASSPGTSGPGKYNEQFF. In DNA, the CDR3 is TGTGCCAGCAGCCCCGGGACTAGCGGACCTGGCAAATACAATGAGCAGTTCTTC.